The clone carrying this T cell receptor (beta chain) was found many times. Via MiXCR, TCRdb re-called the RT-PCR reads, giving one row per CDR3 protein. The repertoire holds about 700,000 distinct CDR3 sequences, with approximately 15% as singletons. CDR1 and CDR2 from the germline V gene are DFQATT and SNEGSKA (reference sequence). The CDR3 runs 15 residues. With 6 bases clipped from V and 1 base from J, the junction kept 9 bases outside the gene matches. This chain joins TRBV20-1 and TRBJ2-5; 9 bases map to TRBD2. Material for sequencing was memory CD4+ T cells from blood. This receptor was taken from a female donor in good health, serving as a healthy control. CDR3 region: CSAVSAGGPQETQYF. The CDR3 DNA follows: TGCAGTGCCGTATCAGCGGGAGGCCCCCAAGAGACCCAGTACTTC.